The 25 T cell receptor beta chains listed next were all sequenced from one sample in a study of control samples from healthy donors and cancer patients. Here immunoSEQ multiplex PCR was the method, and the copy in TCRdb shows in-frame clones only, minus some. The data hold 100,000 to 150,000 clones, with 92% observed a single time. The sample comprised blood. The receptors originated from a woman aged 50 to 65 in good health.

The chain recombines TRBV19 with TRBJ1-5; D is unclear. Trimming shortened V by 3 bases and J by 2 bases, and 14 bases separated the two germline ends. CDR1 and CDR2 from the germline V gene are LNHDA and SQIVND (reference sequence). The CDR3 is 16 residues long. The CDR3 DNA sequence: TGTGCCAGTAGTATCACCCGGTTCGGCGGCAATCAGCCCCAGCATTTT. Residues: CASSITRFGGNQPQHF.

The CDR3 DNA reads as TGTGCCAGCAGCCAGCATTCTTACGAGCAGTACTTC. Its protein product is CASSQHSYEQYF. The V gene is TRBV7-8, the J gene TRBJ2-7; D is unresolved. The length of the CDR3 is 12 residues. V shed 5 bases and J shed 4 bases, with 9 bases lying between them. Germline V CDR1 and CDR2: SGHVS, FQNEAQ.

The rearrangement joins TRBV2 to TRBJ1-2; 7 positions match TRBD1. Looked up from germline, CDR1 is SNHLY and CDR2 is FYNNEI. This CDR3 spans 12 amino acids. After removal of 2 bases from V and 8 bases from J, the junction contained 2 bases not matched to a gene. This CDR3 reads CASSERGRGYTF. The CDR3, as DNA: TGTGCCAGCAGTGAAAGGGGGCGAGGCTACACCTTC. The variable domain in full, completed from reference TRBV2 and TRBJ1-2, reads EPEVTQTPSHQVTQMGQEVILRCVPISNHLYFYWYRQILGQKVEFLVSFYNNEISEKSEIFDDQFSVERPDGSNFTLKIRSTKLEDSAMYFCASSERGRGYTFGSGTRLTVV.

CDR3 amino acids: CASSRGGEETQYF. The CDR3 DNA reads as TGCGCCAGCAGCCGCGGGGGGGAAGAGACCCAGTACTTC. The chain joins TRBV5-1 to TRBJ2-5; TRBD2 aligns across 9 bases. The germline V gene encodes CDR1 SGHRS and CDR2 YFSETQ. The CDR3 length is 13 residues. The trim removed 4 bases at V and 3 bases at J, leaving 1 base unmatched.

The chain uses TRBV28 and TRBJ1-1; TRBD1 aligns across 8 bases. This CDR3 is built from 14 residues. V dropped 9 bases and J dropped 0; count of bases not matched to a gene: 6. Germline CDR1 MDHEN, CDR2 SYDVKM. CDR3 sequence: CASETGAMNTEAFF. The CDR3 DNA reads TGTGCCAGTGAGACAGGGGCCATGAACACTGAAGCTTTCTTT.

The chain carries TRBV6-2 or TRBV6-3 and TRBJ2-1, with 10 nucleotides matching TRBD2. With 0 bases clipped from V and 3 bases from J, the junction kept 5 bases outside the gene matches. Germline V gives CDR1 MNHEY, CDR2 SVGEGT. This CDR3 has 17 amino acids. The CDR3 loop is CASSYSPAGGVYNEQFF. The CDR3 nucleotides read TGTGCCAGCAGTTACTCCCCAGCGGGAGGGGTCTACAATGAGCAGTTCTTC.

V and J are TRBV27 and TRBJ1-1; tentatively, D is TRBD1 (6 bases). Trimming took 3 bases from V and 4 from J, leaving 12 bases between them. The germline CDR1 and CDR2 sequences are MNHEY and SMNVEV (reference sequence). The CDR3 totals 14 residues. DNA for the CDR3: TGTGCCAGCAGTTTCGGGGGCCGGGGCACTGAAGCTTTCTTT. This translates into CASSFGGRGTEAFF.

The chain combines TRBV11-3 with TRBJ2-7, with 7 bases that match TRBD1. The CDR3 length is 13 residues. The V gene's germline CDR1 is SGHNT and CDR2 YENEEA. After removal of 1 base from V and 5 bases from J, the junction contained 2 bases not matched to a gene. This CDR3 reads CASSLGGGNEQYF. In DNA form, the CDR3 reads TGTGCCAGCAGCTTAGGAGGGGGCAACGAGCAGTACTTC.

The chain couples TRBV29-1 to TRBJ1-2; no clear D. The CDR3 consists of 10 residues. The V gene's germline CDR1 is SQVTM and CDR2 ANQGSEA. V lost 3 bases and J lost 7, with 6 bases in between. DNA of the CDR3: TGCAGCGTTGAGGAGGGTGGCTACACCTTC. Its translation is CSVEEGGYTF.

Note on this clone: Other DNA sequences of this sample code for an identical CDR3. The rearrangement uses TRBV3-1 (or the pseudogene TRBV3-2) and TRBJ2-3; D is possibly TRBD2 (5 bases). V gave up 1 base and J gave up 4 bases, with 15 bases separating them. The CDR3 runs 16 residues. Germline loops: CDR1 LGHDT, CDR2 YNNKEL (reference sequence). The DNA of the CDR3 is TGTGCCAGCAGCCAAGTAGCGCTTCGAAGGGCAGATACGCAGTATTTT. It yields the protein CASSQVALRRADTQYF.

The chain is built from TRBV5-6 and TRBJ1-2, with 10 bases that match TRBD1. There are 14 residues in the CDR3. J gave up 6 bases and V 2 bases, and 4 bases lay outside the gene matches. Germline V gives CDR1 SGHDT, CDR2 YYEEEE. The CDR3 reads CASSFGQGVNGYTF. The CDR3 nucleotides read TGTGCCAGCAGCTTTGGACAGGGGGTTAATGGCTACACCTTC.

The rearrangement uses TRBV25-1 and TRBJ2-1, with 15 positions matching TRBD2. CDR3 length: 18 amino acids. Germline V gene lookup returns CDR1 MGHDK and CDR2 SYGVNS. After removal of 4 bases from V and 6 bases from J, the junction contained 10 bases not matched to a gene. This chain's CDR3 is CASSGRGLAGGPFNEQFF. The CDR3 DNA reads as TGTGCCAGCAGTGGAAGAGGACTAGCGGGAGGGCCATTCAATGAGCAGTTCTTC.

This clone was picked up one time. The chain couples TRBV5-8 to TRBJ2-3; D is uncertain. V gave up 0 bases and J gave up 3 bases, with 8 bases separating them. The CDR3 spans 14 residues. Germline assignment: CDR1 SGHTS and CDR2 YDEGEE. The CDR3 protein is CASSLDLRTDTQYF. CDR3 DNA: TGTGCCAGCAGCTTGGATTTGCGTACAGATACGCAGTATTTT.

The chain employs TRBV5-4 and TRBJ2-4, with TRBD2 identical over 11 bases. The ends lost 4 bases at V and 0 bases at J; junction bases unmatched: 3. Germline CDR1 reads SGHNT; CDR2 reads YYREEE (reference sequence). The CDR3 covers 16 residues. In DNA, the CDR3 is TGTGCCAGCAGCCGTGGACTAGCGGGAGCCAAAAACATTCAGTACTTC. Its translation: CASSRGLAGAKNIQYF. Filled out from reference TRBV5-4 and TRBJ2-4, the complete variable domain reads ETGVTQSPTHLIKTRGQQVTLRCSSQSGHNTVSWYQQALGQGPQFIFQYYREEENGRGNFPPRFSGLQFPNYSSELNVNALELDDSALYLCASSRGLAGAKNIQYFGAGTRLSVL.

The V call is TRBV7-8, the J call TRBJ2-7, with D unresolved. This CDR3 is built from 12 residues. Germline-derived CDR1 and CDR2 are SGHVS and FQNEAQ. Trimming took off 5 bases at V and 2 bases at J, with 7 bases between the two ends. CDR3 loop: CASSPSTYEQYF. CDR3 nucleotides: TGTGCCAGCAGCCCATCGACCTACGAGCAGTACTTC.

The V and J genes are TRBV6-1 and TRBJ1-5, with D unclear. Germline V gene data show CDR1 as MNHNS and CDR2 as SASEGT. V lost 0 bases and J 1 base, leaving 10 bases between the germline ends. The CDR3 has 16 amino acids. The CDR3 sequence: CASSEALGVSNQPQHF. CDR3 sequence (DNA): TGTGCCAGCAGTGAAGCGCTCGGAGTAAGCAATCAGCCCCAGCATTTT.

The rearrangement links TRBV6-5 to TRBJ1-5; D ambiguous. The CDR3 length is 14 residues. Trimming stripped 6 bases from V and 0 bases from J, with 9 bases between. The germline gives CDR1 MNHEY, CDR2 SVGAGI. DNA of the CDR3: TGTGCCAGCAGCACCCTGACTAGCAATCAGCCCCAGCATTTT. Protein: CASSTLTSNQPQHF.

The chain employs TRBV28 and TRBJ2-7; possible D gene TRBD1, 6 bases. Germline-derived CDR1 and CDR2 are MDHEN and SYDVKM. Trimming removed 7 bases at V and 0 bases at J, with 10 bases between. The CDR3 runs to 13 residues. The CDR3 DNA reads TGTGCCAGCACGGCAGGGGCCTCCTACGAGCAGTACTTC. It codes for CASTAGASYEQYF.

The chain joins TRBV14 to TRBJ2-1, with D maybe TRBD1 (7 bases). The CDR3 consists of 15 residues. Germline V lookup: CDR1 SGHDN, CDR2 FVKESK. Trimming removed 8 bases at V and 4 bases at J, with 18 bases between. The CDR3 DNA sequence: TGTGCCAGCTCTAAGGGGGGACAGTCTTACAATGAGCAGTTCTTC. Amino acids: CASSKGGQSYNEQFF.

The V gene is TRBV28, the J gene TRBJ1-1; D is undetermined. V gave up 5 bases and J gave up 3 bases, with 10 bases separating them. CDR1 is MDHEN and CDR2 is SYDVKM in the germline V gene. The CDR3 length is 13 residues. The CDR3 reads CASSTARYTEAFF. The CDR3, as DNA: TGTGCCAGCAGTACCGCGAGGTACACTGAAGCTTTCTTT.

The rearrangement uses TRBV5-4 and TRBJ2-7, with 8 bases aligning to TRBD1. V lost 4 bases, J lost 3 bases, and 9 bases stayed unmatched. CDR3 length: 15 residues. In germline, CDR1 is SGHNT, CDR2 YYREEE (reference sequence). For the CDR3, the DNA is TGTGCCAGCAGCATAGGACAGGGCGGACGCTACGAGCAGTACTTC. It yields the protein CASSIGQGGRYEQYF.

The rearrangement uses TRBV27 and TRBJ1-2; 7 bases line up with TRBD1. There are 16 residues in the CDR3. After removal of 7 bases from V and 4 bases from J, the junction contained 15 bases not matched to a gene. The V gene's germline CDR1 is MNHEY and CDR2 SMNVEV (reference sequence). CDR3 amino acids: CASTGGQANALYGYTF. The CDR3 DNA reads as TGTGCCAGCACCGGCGGACAGGCGAACGCACTCTATGGCTACACCTTC.

This chain connects TRBV29-1 to TRBJ1-2; the D is unclear. The length of the CDR3 is 10 residues. The V and J ends lost 7 bases and 7 bases respectively, with 10 bases between them. Germline CDR1 is SQVTM and CDR2 is ANQGSEA. The CDR3 DNA is TGCAGCGCCCTTGAAAGTGGCTACACCTTC. It encodes CSALESGYTF.

V and J are TRBV19 and TRBJ1-1; unclear D gene. Per the germline V gene, CDR1 is LNHDA and CDR2 is SQIVND (reference sequence). V gave up 8 bases and J gave up 1 base, with 5 bases separating them. This CDR3 comprises 11 residues. The CDR3 DNA reads TGTGCCAGTTTGTGGAACACTGAAGCTTTCTTT. This translates into CASLWNTEAFF.

DNA for the CDR3: TGTGCCAGTAAGGACAGGTTGACCTACGAGCAGTACTTC. Residues: CASKDRLTYEQYF. This chain links TRBV19 with TRBJ2-7; TRBD1 aligns across 7 bases. The CDR3 contains 13 residues. Germline V CDR1 and CDR2: LNHDA, SQIVND (reference sequence). V lost 7 bases to trimming and J lost 2 bases; unmatched junction nucleotides: 5.